This TCR beta chain derives from a study of T cell responses to AZD1222 COVID-19 vaccine. General study points: Samples come after the peak T cell response, not at day 14. Reportedly, nearly half of unique spike TCRs recognized epitopes outside B.1.351/B.1.1.7 mutations. The sample set comprised mostly white British donors with more females, and clonal diversity was possibly underestimated. Baseline serostatus was positive in only a handful of AZD1222 recipients.

Using immunoSEQ multiplex PCR, the repertoire was profiled, and TCRdb retains in-frame clones only, with some absent. The sample records 60,000 to 85,000 clones, about nine tenths being singletons. As concerns this clone: No antigen is known for it.

The CDR3 is 16 residues long. V gave up 4 bases and J gave up 4 bases; unmatched junction bases: 10. Germline values: CDR1 SGHKS, CDR2 YYEKEE (reference sequence). This chain connects TRBV5-5 to TRBJ2-3; 9 bases align to TRBD2. This clonotype was obtained from an adult who received the AZD1222 COVID-19 vaccine. Source: peripheral blood, taken 28 days after the second AZD1222 dose. CDR3 sequence: CASSPWPSGGSDTQYF. The CDR3 coding sequence is TGTGCCAGCAGCCCCTGGCCCAGCGGGGGGTCAGATACGCAGTATTTT. Variable domain in full (rest from reference TRBV5-5 and TRBJ2-3): DAGVTQSPTHLIKTRGQQVTLRCSPISGHKSVSWYQQVLGQGPQFIFQYYEKEERGRGNFPDRFSARQFPNYSSELNVNALLLGDSALYLCASSPWPSGGSDTQYFGPGTRLTVL.